The rows below give T cell receptor beta chains drawn from one sample of a study of blood T cell repertoires in COVID-19. Libraries were prepared by immunoSEQ multiplex PCR; TCRdb keeps only in-frame clonotypes and omits some of them. The sample yields over 100,000 clones, more than 85% seen once. Sequencing was carried out using peripheral blood. These receptors were obtained from a man in his forties or fifties with active or convalescent COVID-19. Both conserved end residues are part of each CDR3. D genes are given only for firm matches. Only some rows state a clone size, as once, few, many or a class for expanded clones.

>NA|TRBJ2-7|NA|TRBV7-9
TGTGCCAGCAGCTTAGGGGGGAGAGCTGGAGGGTACGAGCAGTACTTC
CASSLGGRAGGYEQYF
>NA|TRBJ2-2|NA|TRBV7-2
TGTGCCAGCAGCCCCCGGCGGGGAGACACCGGGGAGCTGTTTTTT
CASSPRRGDTGELFF
>TRBD1|TRBJ1-1|NA|TRBV4-1
TGCGCCAGCAGGTTAGAAACAGGGGATTCTGAAGCTTTCTTT
CASRLETGDSEAFF
>NA|TRBJ1-5|NA|TRBV5-1
TGCGCCAGCAGCAGGGGAACAGGGTCTGGCAATCAGCCCCAGCATTTT
CASSRGTGSGNQPQHF
>NA|TRBJ1-2|NA|TRBV6-2/TRBV6-3
TGTGCCAGCAGTTTTGCCCGGACAGTTTATGGCTACACCTTC
CASSFARTVYGYTF
>TRBD1|TRBJ2-7|once|TRBV6-6
TGTGCCAGCAGTTTCGGGACAGGCCCAGTCGAGCAGTACTTC
CASSFGTGPVEQYF
>NA|TRBJ2-7|NA|TRBV28
TGTGCCAGCAGAGTCCCCGGGGAGACCTACGAGCAGTACTTC
CASRVPGETYEQYF
>TRBD1|TRBJ1-4|NA|TRBV7-8
TGTGCCAGCAGCAGACAGGGTCAGAATGAAAAACTGTTTTTT
CASSRQGQNEKLFF
>TRBD1|TRBJ2-2|NA|TRBV5-8
TGTGCCAGCAGCTGGGACAGCACCGGGGAGCTGTTTTTT
CASSWDSTGELFF
>NA|TRBJ1-3|NA|TRBV20-1
TGCAGTAAAGCTTTTGGAAACACCATATATTTT
CSKAFGNTIYF
>NA|TRBJ2-7|NA|TRBV6-2/TRBV6-3
TGTGCCAGCAGTTACTCGCGACAGCCCAGCACCTACGAGCAGTACTTC
CASSYSRQPSTYEQYF
>TRBD2|TRBJ2-2|NA|TRBV2
TGTGCCAGCACCCCGGGACTAGCGGGGGTAAACACCGGGGAGCTGTTTTTT
CASTPGLAGVNTGELFF
>NA|TRBJ1-2|NA|TRBV29-1
TGCAGCGTTGAATCAGGGGCGGGCTATGGCTACACCTTC
CSVESGAGYGYTF
>NA|TRBJ1-6|NA|TRBV19
TGTGCCAGTAGTATAGCCCCAGGGAATTCACCCCTCCACTTT
CASSIAPGNSPLHF
>NA|TRBJ2-3|NA|TRBV29-1
TGCAGCGTTAGGACTAACACAGATACGCAGTATTTT
CSVRTNTDTQYF
>TRBD2|TRBJ2-5|once|TRBV28
TGTGCCAGCAGTACTCCCTCCGCGGGGGGCCTTGAGACCCAGTACTTC
CASSTPSAGGLETQYF
>NA|TRBJ1-5|NA|TRBV2
TGTGCCAGCAGTGAAGCTCCGGGATTCCAGCCCCAGCATTTT
CASSEAPGFQPQHF
>NA|TRBJ1-1|NA|TRBV30
TGTGCCTGGACCACGGGGGGAGCTTTGAACACTGAAGCTTTCTTT
CAWTTGGALNTEAFF
>NA|TRBJ2-2|NA|TRBV7-2
TGTGCCAGCAGCTTGGCGTGGGGAGGCACCGGGGAGCTGTTTTTT
CASSLAWGGTGELFF
>TRBD1|TRBJ1-2|NA|TRBV7-9
TGTGCCAGCAGCTCAGGGACAGAACCTTCTAACTATGGCTACACCTTC
CASSSGTEPSNYGYTF
>NA|TRBJ1-3|NA|TRBV19
TGTGCCAGTAGTCGTGACAGGTCTGGAAACACCATATATTTT
CASSRDRSGNTIYF
>TRBD1|TRBJ2-3|NA|TRBV5-1
TGCGCCAGCAGCTCCGGGACAGGGACGGGGGGCACAGATACGCAGTATTTT
CASSSGTGTGGTDTQYF
>TRBD1|TRBJ2-2|once|TRBV20-1
TGCAGTGCTAGTTTAGGGGGCGAAGGCGGGGAGCTGTTTTTT
CSASLGGEGGELFF